What follows are 8 T cell receptor beta chains derived from one specimen sequenced in a study of cytomegalovirus exposure and HLA in healthy donors. PCR primers comprised 60 Vbeta and 13 Jbeta primers. Data came from immunoSEQ multiplex PCR; TCRdb stores just in-frame clones and leaves some out. Among fewer than 180,000 clones listed, about 76% were seen once. Source material: PBMCs. The receptors originated from a human donor in good health.

The genes are TRBV21-1 and TRBJ2-3; the D call in the table, TRBD2, was not verified against the DNA. TRBV21-1 is flagged as a pseudogene. This CDR3 contains 13 residues. The DNA for the CDR3 is TGTGCCAGCAGCAAAGATCCCTTTCATACGCAGTATTTT. It translates to CASSKDPFHTQYF.

The chain is built from TRBV19 and TRBJ2-1, with D perhaps TRBD2 (6 bases). The V gene's germline CDR1 is LNHDA and CDR2 SQIVND (reference sequence). Trimming pared 4 bases from V and 9 bases from J, leaving 19 bases between. The CDR3 is 15 residues long. In nucleotides, the CDR3 is TGTGCCAGTAGTAGTCTAGCGCAGAGGGGAGGTGAGCAGTTCTTC. It is translated as CASSSLAQRGGEQFF.

This chain links TRBV19 with TRBJ2-7; 9 bases align to TRBD1. Germline V gene lookup returns CDR1 LNHDA and CDR2 SQIVND (reference sequence). Trimming took 5 bases from V and 4 from J; bases not matched to a gene: 6. This CDR3 is 14 amino acids long. The CDR3 spells CASSQMGQGYEQYF. In nucleotides, the CDR3 is TGTGCCAGTAGTCAAATGGGACAGGGTTACGAGCAGTACTTC.

The sample holds one count of this clone. The J gene is TRBJ2-3, the V gene TRBV28; the match to TRBD2 covers 11 bases. The CDR3 covers 15 residues. With V trimmed by 8 bases and J by 3 bases, 7 bases remained unmatched. Per the germline V gene, CDR1 is MDHEN and CDR2 is SYDVKM. The CDR3 DNA reads as TGTGCCAGCCGCGCCGGGACTAGCGGAACAGATACGCAGTATTTT. Amino acid sequence: CASRAGTSGTDTQYF.

The V and J genes are TRBV7-8 and TRBJ1-1, with 9 bases lining up with TRBD1. This CDR3 has 15 amino acids. J lost 4 bases, V lost 5 bases, and 8 bases had no gene match. Germline values: CDR1 SGHVS, CDR2 FQNEAQ. The CDR3 loop is CASSTVTGGGTEAFF. The DNA of the CDR3 is TGTGCCAGCAGCACCGTTACAGGGGGCGGCACTGAAGCTTTCTTT.

Only one count was recorded for this clone. The rearrangement uses TRBV2 and TRBJ2-7, with TRBD2 matching over 10 bases. Unmatched junction bases numbered 11, after V lost 6 bases and J lost 6 bases. This CDR3 contains 15 residues. Germline V CDR1 and CDR2: SNHLY, FYNNEI. As DNA, the CDR3 is TGTGCCAGCAGCGTGGGACTAGCGAATCCCTTCGAGCAGTACTTC. This translates into CASSVGLANPFEQYF. The complete variable domain, with remaining parts taken from reference TRBV2 and TRBJ2-7, reads EPEVTQTPSHQVTQMGQEVILRCVPISNHLYFYWYRQILGQKVEFLVSFYNNEISEKSEIFDDQFSVERPDGSNFTLKIRSTKLEDSAMYFCASSVGLANPFEQYFGPGTRLTVT.

The CDR3 protein is CASSRAGGRETQYF. Written as DNA, the CDR3 is TGTGCCAGCAGTAGAGCGGGAGGTCGGGAGACCCAGTACTTC. The gene calls are TRBV25-1 and TRBJ2-5; 9 bases are shared with TRBD2. This CDR3 is built from 14 residues. The trim removed 5 bases at V and 5 bases at J, leaving 6 bases unmatched. Germline CDR1 and CDR2: MGHDK and SYGVNS.

V gene TRBV30 combines with J gene TRBJ1-2; 7 bases agree with TRBD1. CDR1 is GTSNPN, CDR2 SVGIG, per germline (reference sequence). The CDR3 spans 13 residues. J gave up 7 bases and V 0 bases, and 5 bases lay outside the gene matches. The CDR3 spells CAWSVEGARGYTF. CDR3 bases: TGTGCCTGGAGTGTAGAGGGGGCGCGTGGCTACACCTTC.